This is a list of T cell receptor beta chains from one sample in a study of PD-1 blockade in classical Hodgkin lymphoma. TCRdb's table, derived via immunoSEQ multiplex PCR, lists solely in-frame clones and lacks some. This sample yields about 14,000 clones, of which about 86% are seen a single time; around 27% belongs to the top ten. This sample comprised peripheral blood mononuclear cells (PBMCs), obtained before the second cycle of nivolumab. These TCRs come from a human donor with classical Hodgkin lymphoma. CDR3s include the opening cysteine and the closing phenylalanine or tryptophan. The D gene is left open where the match is weak. For some rows the clone size is stated as once, few or many, or as a class when expanded; others skip it.

J gene | D gene | clone size | V gene | CDR3 DNA | CDR3 protein
TRBJ2-2 | - | - | TRBV9 | TGTGCCAGCAGCGTAGCTCAAGGGATATTCACCGGGGAGCTGTTTTTT | CASSVAQGIFTGELFF
TRBJ2-1 | TRBD2 | - | TRBV5-4 | TGTGCCAGCAGCTCTGTGACTAGCGGGGGGCTCAATAAGCAGTTCTTC | CASSSVTSGGLNKQFF
TRBJ1-2 | - | - | TRBV19 | TGTGCCAGTAGTATGGTCAGTGATTATGGCTACACCTTC | CASSMVSDYGYTF
TRBJ1-2 | - | - | TRBV2 | TGTGCCAGCAGCGACCGGGGGCTCGCTAACTATGGCTACACCTTC | CASSDRGLANYGYTF
TRBJ2-7 | TRBD2 | - | TRBV7-6 | TGTGCCAGCAGCTTATTAGCGGGGGGGGACCGGGAGCAGTACTTC | CASSLLAGGDREQYF
TRBJ1-3 | - | - | TRBV5-4 | TGTGCCAGCAGCCTACCGGGAGGATCTGGAAACACCATATATTTT | CASSLPGGSGNTIYF
TRBJ2-3 | - | few | TRBV27 | TGTGCCAGCAGTTCTACCAAGTCAGGGGCTCTCACAGATACGCAGTATTTT | CASSSTKSGALTDTQYF
TRBJ1-5 | TRBD1 | - | TRBV28 | TGTGCCAGCAAACAGGGGTCCCTGCTCCAGCCCCAGCATTTT | CASKQGSLLQPQHF
TRBJ1-2 | TRBD1 | once | TRBV20-1 | TGCAGTGCTGACAGGGACTATGGCTACACCTTC | CSADRDYGYTF
TRBJ1-5 | - | - | TRBV5-1 | TGCGCCAGCAGCTTGGATCCGGGGTCAGGCCAGCCCCAGCATTTT | CASSLDPGSGQPQHF
TRBJ2-7 | - | - | TRBV6-1 | TGTGCCAGCAGTGAATCGGGCGGGGTCTACGAGCAGTACTTC | CASSESGGVYEQYF
TRBJ1-4 | - | - | TRBV10-2 | TGCGCCAGCAGTGACAACAGGGAGTATGAAAAACTGTTTTTT | CASSDNREYEKLFF
TRBJ1-6 | - | - | TRBV18 | TGTGCCAGCTCGTTCGACACGAGCTCCTATAATTCACCCCTCCACTTT | CASSFDTSSYNSPLHF
TRBJ1-4 | TRBD1 | - | TRBV5-1 | TGCGCCAGCAGCTTTGGGACAGGGGCCAGTGAAAAACTGTTTTTT | CASSFGTGASEKLFF
TRBJ1-1 | - | - | TRBV5-3 | TGTGCCAGAAGCCCTCACCTCTTTAACACTGAAGCTTTCTTT | CARSPHLFNTEAFF
TRBJ2-2 | - | once | TRBV7-2 | TGTGCCAGCCTCTACTCGGGCACCGGGGAGCTGTTTTTT | CASLYSGTGELFF
TRBJ2-7 | - | - | TRBV5-4 | TGTGCCAGCAGCTTGGAATCCCCAGGGCTTAGGTTTGGGGAGCAGTACTTC | CASSLESPGLRFGEQYF
TRBJ2-2 | - | - | TRBV4-1 | TGCGCCAGCAGCCTACCCCAAGGCAGGGCCACCGGGGAGCTGTTTTTT | CASSLPQGRATGELFF
TRBJ2-7 | - | - | TRBV27 | TGTGCCAGCAACCCCGGCCCCTCTTGGGTACCCTTTTACGAGCAGTACTTC | CASNPGPSWVPFYEQYF
TRBJ1-5 | - | - | TRBV28 | TGTGCCAGCAGTCTTCTGATTTATAGCAATCAGCCCCAGCATTTT | CASSLLIYSNQPQHF
TRBJ1-2 | TRBD1 | - | TRBV9 | TGTGCCAGCAGCGGAGACAGGGGTAGCTACACCTTC | CASSGDRGSYTF
TRBJ1-1 | - | few | TRBV18 | TGTGCCAGCTCACCAGGAATTGAAGCTTTCTTT | CASSPGIEAFF
TRBJ2-1 | - | - | TRBV2 | TGTGCCAGCAGGGGGAGGGGGTACAATGAGCAGTTCTTC | CASRGRGYNEQFF
TRBJ1-2 | - | - | TRBV7-9 | TGTGCCAGCAGCCCACCCGGCGGGGGCTACACCTTC | CASSPPGGGYTF
TRBJ2-2 | - | once | TRBV6-5 | TGTGCCAGCAGCCTTCGGGGCACCGGGGAGCTGTTTTTT | CASSLRGTGELFF
TRBJ2-2 | TRBD1 | - | TRBV5-1 | TGCGCCAGCAGCCCGAACCTTCTTGGACAGGGTAAAACCGGGGAGCTGTTTTTT | CASSPNLLGQGKTGELFF
TRBJ1-6 | - | - | TRBV4-2 | TGTGCCAGCAGCCCCCCTAGAGGGGGCTCCTATAATTCACCCCTCCACTTT | CASSPPRGGSYNSPLHF
TRBJ2-7 | TRBD2 | - | TRBV19 | TGTGCCAGTAGTATTGTCCGGGGAGGGTCAGGAGAGCAGTACTTC | CASSIVRGGSGEQYF
TRBJ1-1 | - | - | TRBV19 | TGTGCCAGTAGTATCTCCAGGTTCATGAACACTGAAGCTTTCTTT | CASSISRFMNTEAFF
TRBJ1-2 | - | - | TRBV5-6 | TGTGCCAGCAGCTTGGAACAGCTCTATGGCTACACCTTC | CASSLEQLYGYTF
TRBJ2-7 | - | - | TRBV7-2 | TGTGCCAGCAGCTTAGTTGCGGGGTCGTCCTACGAGCAGTACTTC | CASSLVAGSSYEQYF
TRBJ1-3 | - | - | TRBV9 | TGTGCCAGCAGCGGATCCGGGACGCCTGGAAACACCATATATTTT | CASSGSGTPGNTIYF
TRBJ2-3 | - | once | TRBV6-4 | TGTGCCAGCAGTGACGGAGCACAGGGTGCGGATACGCAGTATTTT | CASSDGAQGADTQYF
TRBJ1-2 | TRBD1 | - | TRBV5-4 | TGTGCCAGCAGCCCCAGGGGGAGGGGGGACGGCTATGGCTACACCTTC | CASSPRGRGDGYGYTF
TRBJ2-7 | TRBD1 | - | TRBV7-8 | TGTGCCAGCAGCCCCGGGACAGGGGGTTTGCGCGAGCAGTACTTC | CASSPGTGGLREQYF
TRBJ1-1 | - | - | TRBV11-2 | TGTGCCAGCAGCTTTGTTGTACAGAGAGAAGCTTTCTTT | CASSFVVQREAFF
TRBJ1-5 | - | - | TRBV27 | TGTGCCAGCAGTCCCTGGGACACGTTGGGGCCCCAGCATTTT | CASSPWDTLGPQHF
TRBJ2-5 | TRBD2 | - | TRBV2 | TGTGCCAGCAGTGGCGGGGGGGGCCAAGAGACCCAGTACTTC | CASSGGGGQETQYF
TRBJ1-1 | - | - | TRBV28 | TGTGCCAGCAGCCTGAAGAACACTGAAGCTTTCTTT | CASSLKNTEAFF
TRBJ1-5 | - | few | TRBV4-1 | TGCGCCAGCAGCCAAGAAGGCGGGGGCGTGAATCAGCCCCAGCATTTT | CASSQEGGGVNQPQHF
TRBJ1-1 | - | - | TRBV5-1 | TGCGCCAGCAGCCCGGGAGGGGAAGTGGCTTTCTTT | CASSPGGEVAFF
TRBJ1-6 | - | once | TRBV10-3 | TGTGCCATCAGTCTACAGCCTTCCTATTCACCCCTCCACTTT | CAISLQPSYSPLHF
TRBJ2-1 | - | few | TRBV11-3 | TGTGCCAGCAGCTTGGGGGGGGCGGTAAATGAGCAGTTCTTC | CASSLGGAVNEQFF
TRBJ2-5 | - | - | TRBV2 | TGTGCCAGCAGTGAATTGGAGACCCAGTACTTC | CASSELETQYF
TRBJ2-4 | - | - | TRBV18 | TGTGCCAGCTCACCACTCGGGGAGGTCAAAAACATTCAGTACTTC | CASSPLGEVKNIQYF
TRBJ2-1 | TRBD2 | - | TRBV6-6 | TGTGCCAGCAGTCCCTCTAGCGGGGGGAACAATGAGCAGTTCTTC | CASSPSSGGNNEQFF
TRBJ1-1 | - | few | TRBV28 | TGTGCCAGCAGTTTTTACCCTGAAGCTTTCTTT | CASSFYPEAFF
TRBJ1-1 | - | - | TRBV7-3 | TGTGCCAGCAGCCCTGGGACCGGGACGGGGGTTTCTGAAGCTTTCTTT | CASSPGTGTGVSEAFF
TRBJ1-2 | TRBD1 | - | TRBV28 | TGTGCCAGCAGAATGGGACAGGACGGGTATGGCTACACCTTC | CASRMGQDGYGYTF
TRBJ1-2 | - | - | TRBV28 | TGTGCCAGCAGTTTGGAAAGCCTCTATGGCTACACCTTC | CASSLESLYGYTF
TRBJ1-5 | - | - | TRBV19 | TGTGCCAGTAGTGACACCCACAATCAGCCCCAGCATTTT | CASSDTHNQPQHF